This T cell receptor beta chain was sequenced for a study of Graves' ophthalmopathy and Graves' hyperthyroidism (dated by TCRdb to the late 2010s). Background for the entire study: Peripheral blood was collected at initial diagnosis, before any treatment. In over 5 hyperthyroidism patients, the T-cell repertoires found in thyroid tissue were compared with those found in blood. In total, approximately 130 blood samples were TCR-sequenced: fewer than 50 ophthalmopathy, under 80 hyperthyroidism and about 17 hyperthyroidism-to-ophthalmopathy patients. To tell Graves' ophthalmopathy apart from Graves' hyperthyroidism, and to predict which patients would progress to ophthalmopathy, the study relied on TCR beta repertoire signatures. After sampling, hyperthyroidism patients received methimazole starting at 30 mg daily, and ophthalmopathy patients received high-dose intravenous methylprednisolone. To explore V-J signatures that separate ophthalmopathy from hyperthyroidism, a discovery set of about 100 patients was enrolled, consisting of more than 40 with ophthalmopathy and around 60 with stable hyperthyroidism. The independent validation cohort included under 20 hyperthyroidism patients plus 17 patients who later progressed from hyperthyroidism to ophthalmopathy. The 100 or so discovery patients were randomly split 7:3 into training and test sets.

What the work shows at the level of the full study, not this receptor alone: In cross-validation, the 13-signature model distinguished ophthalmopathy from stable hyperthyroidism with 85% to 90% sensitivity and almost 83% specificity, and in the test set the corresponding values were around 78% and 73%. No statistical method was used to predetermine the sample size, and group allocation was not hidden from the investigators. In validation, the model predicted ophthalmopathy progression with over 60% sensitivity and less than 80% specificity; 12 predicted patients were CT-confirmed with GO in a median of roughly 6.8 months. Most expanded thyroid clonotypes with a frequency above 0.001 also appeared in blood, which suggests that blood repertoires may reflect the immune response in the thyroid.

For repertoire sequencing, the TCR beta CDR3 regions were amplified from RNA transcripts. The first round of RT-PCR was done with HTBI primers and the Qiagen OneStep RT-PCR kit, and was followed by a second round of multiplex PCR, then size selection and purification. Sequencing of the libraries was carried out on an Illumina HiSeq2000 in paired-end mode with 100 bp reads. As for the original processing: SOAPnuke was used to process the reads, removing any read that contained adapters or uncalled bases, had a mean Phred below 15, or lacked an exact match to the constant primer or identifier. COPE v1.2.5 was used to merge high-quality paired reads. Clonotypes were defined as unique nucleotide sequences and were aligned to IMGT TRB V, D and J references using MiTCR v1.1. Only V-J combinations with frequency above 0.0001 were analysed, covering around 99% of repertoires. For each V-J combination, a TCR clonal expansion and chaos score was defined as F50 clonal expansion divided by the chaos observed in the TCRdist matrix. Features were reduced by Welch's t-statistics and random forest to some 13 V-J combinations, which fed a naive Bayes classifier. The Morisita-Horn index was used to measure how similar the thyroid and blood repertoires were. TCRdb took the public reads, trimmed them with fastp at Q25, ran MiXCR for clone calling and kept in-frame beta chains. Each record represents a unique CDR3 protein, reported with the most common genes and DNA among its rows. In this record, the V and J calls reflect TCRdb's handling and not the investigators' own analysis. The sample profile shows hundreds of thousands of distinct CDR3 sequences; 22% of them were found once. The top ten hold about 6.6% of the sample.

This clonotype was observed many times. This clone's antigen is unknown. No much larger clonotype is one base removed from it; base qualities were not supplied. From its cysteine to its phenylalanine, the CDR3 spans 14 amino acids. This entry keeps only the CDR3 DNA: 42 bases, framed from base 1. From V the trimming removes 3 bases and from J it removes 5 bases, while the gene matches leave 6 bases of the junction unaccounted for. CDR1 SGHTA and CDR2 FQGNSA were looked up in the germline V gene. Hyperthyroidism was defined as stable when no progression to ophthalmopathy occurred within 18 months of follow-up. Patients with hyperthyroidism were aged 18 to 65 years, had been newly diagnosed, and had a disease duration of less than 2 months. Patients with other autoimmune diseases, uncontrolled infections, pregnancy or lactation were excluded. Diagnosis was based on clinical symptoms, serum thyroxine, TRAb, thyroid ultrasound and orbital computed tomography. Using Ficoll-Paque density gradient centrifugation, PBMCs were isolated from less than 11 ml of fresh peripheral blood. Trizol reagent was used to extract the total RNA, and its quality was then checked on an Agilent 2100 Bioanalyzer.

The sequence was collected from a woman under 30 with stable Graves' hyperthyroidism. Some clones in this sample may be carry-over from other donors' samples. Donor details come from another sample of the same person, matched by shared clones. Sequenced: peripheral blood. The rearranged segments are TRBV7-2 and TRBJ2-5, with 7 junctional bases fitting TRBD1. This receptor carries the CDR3 CASSLLRGRETQYF. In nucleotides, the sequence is TGTGCCAGCAGCTTGCTTAGGGGGCGGGAGACCCAGTACTTC.